What follows are 20 T cell receptor beta chains derived from one specimen sequenced in a study of blood T cell repertoires in COVID-19. The assay was immunoSEQ multiplex PCR, and TCRdb's table has in-frame clones only and misses some. The sample yields about 190,000 clones, 82% seen once. The sample comprised peripheral blood. The source of these receptors is a woman older than 75 with active or convalescent COVID-19.

The gene calls are TRBV6-5 and TRBJ1-1; no clear D gene. The CDR3 covers 15 residues. V was cut by 0 bases and J by 6 bases, with 14 bases left in between. Germline V gives CDR1 MNHEY, CDR2 SVGAGI. The CDR3 nucleotides are TGTGCCAGCAGTTACTCGAGGCAGCCCAACCCTGAAGCTTTCTTT. Translating gives CASSYSRQPNPEAFF.

V usage is TRBV19 and J usage is TRBJ1-1, with D hard to call. Germline V gene sequence: CDR1 LNHDA, CDR2 SQIVND (reference sequence). Trimming removed 2 bases at V and 1 base at J, with 5 bases between. The CDR3 totals 13 residues. This CDR3 is CASSIISNTEAFF. The CDR3 DNA is TGTGCCAGTAGTATAATCTCGAACACTGAAGCTTTCTTT.

A few counts support this clone. The chain links TRBV4-1 to TRBJ2-3; TRBD2 agrees at 8 bases. This CDR3 region has 17 residues. Germline V gene data show CDR1 as MGHRA and CDR2 as YSYEKL. With V trimmed by 2 bases and J by 6 bases, 13 bases remained unmatched. CDR3 DNA: TGCGCCAGCAGCCAAAGGGTAGGCGGGAGGACGTTGGATACGCAGTATTTT. The encoded protein is CASSQRVGGRTLDTQYF.

The rearrangement links TRBV25-1 to TRBJ1-5; tentatively, D is TRBD1 (6 bases). Germline CDR1 is MGHDK and CDR2 is SYGVNS. V was clipped by 6 bases and J by 7 bases, with 19 bases between them. The CDR3 length is 15 residues. The CDR3 loop is CASSKGETTGQPQHF. As DNA, the CDR3 is TGTGCCAGCAGCAAGGGGGAGACAACCGGCCAGCCCCAGCATTTT.

This clone was seen only a few times. Written as DNA, the CDR3 is TGTGCCAGCAGTGAATATACGGTGAACACTGAAGCTTTCTTT. This codes for CASSEYTVNTEAFF. The chain combines TRBV25-1 with TRBJ1-1; D is unresolved. The germline V and J ends were trimmed by 0 bases and 0 bases, with 5 bases remaining between them. CDR3 length: 14 residues. Per the germline V gene, CDR1 is MGHDK and CDR2 is SYGVNS.

This clone has just a few counts. This chain links TRBV7-3 with TRBJ2-3; tentatively, D is TRBD2 (6 bases). The V end was cut by 5 bases, the J end by 4 bases, with 16 bases between. This CDR3 contains 15 residues. Germline assignment: CDR1 SGHTA and CDR2 FQGTGA. CDR3 protein: CASSLNSGLSDTQYF. CDR3 nucleotide sequence: TGTGCCAGCAGCCTAAATAGCGGCCTCTCAGATACGCAGTATTTT.

The chain carries TRBV27 and TRBJ1-1; 8 nucleotides match TRBD1. The CDR3 loop spans 14 amino acids. The germline gives CDR1 MNHEY, CDR2 SMNVEV (reference sequence). With V trimmed by 2 bases and J by 3 bases, 2 bases remained unmatched. CDR3 residues: CASSLQGADTEAFF. The CDR3 DNA follows: TGTGCCAGCAGTTTACAGGGGGCGGACACTGAAGCTTTCTTT.

The sample holds one count of this clone. The CDR3: CASSSIGSGANVLTF. The CDR3 nucleotides are TGTGCCAGCAGTTCAATCGGCTCTGGGGCCAACGTCCTGACTTTC. V is TRBV28 and J is TRBJ2-6; D is ambiguous. Per germline, CDR1 MDHEN and CDR2 SYDVKM. The CDR3 length is 15 residues. V was trimmed by 4 bases and J by 0 bases, leaving 7 bases between them.

About this clone itself: Its ends do not fully match the called genes, so a read error is possible. The chain uses TRBV20-1 and TRBJ2-7; TRBD1 matches at 11 bases. The CDR3 runs to 11 residues. Germline V gene lookup returns CDR1 DFQATT and CDR2 SNEGSKA (reference sequence). Here the CDR3 DNA reads TGCAGTGCAGAGGGACAGGGGGAATTTTCCTTC. This sequence encodes CSAEGQGEFSF.

This chain links TRBV29-1 with TRBJ1-1, with no clear D. The CDR3 totals 12 residues. Trimming stripped 6 bases from V and 4 bases from J, with 12 bases between. Per germline, CDR1 SQVTM and CDR2 ANQGSEA. The CDR3 is CSVLRRGTEAFF. The CDR3 DNA sequence: TGCAGCGTCCTCCGGCGGGGCACTGAAGCTTTCTTT.

The chain recombines TRBV11-2 with TRBJ1-4, with D unclear. CDR3 length: 14 amino acids. The germline V gene has CDR1 SGHAT and CDR2 FQNNGV. The V end was cut by 5 bases, the J end by 4 bases, with 11 bases between. The CDR3 here is CASSVQTLNEKLFF. The CDR3, as DNA: TGTGCCAGCAGCGTACAGACCCTTAATGAAAAACTGTTTTTT.

The gene calls are TRBV28 and TRBJ1-1, with TRBD1 matching over 7 bases. The junction had 13 bases not matched to a gene; V was cut back by 3 bases and J by 3 bases. The CDR3 extends over 17 amino acids. From germline, CDR1 is MDHEN and CDR2 SYDVKM. The CDR3 nucleotides are TGTGCCAGCAGTTTGGAGCAGGGGGTGCGGTTTGACACTGAAGCTTTCTTT. It codes for CASSLEQGVRFDTEAFF.

The genes are TRBV6-5 and TRBJ1-2; no definite D call. The V and J ends lost 6 bases and 5 bases respectively, with 13 bases between them. The CDR3 is 13 residues long. Germline-derived CDR1 and CDR2 are MNHEY and SVGAGI. CDR3 amino acids: CASSLDGGYGYTF. Here the CDR3 DNA reads TGTGCCAGCAGCCTGGACGGAGGGTATGGCTACACCTTC.

The chain recombines TRBV20-1 with TRBJ1-6; the match to TRBD1 covers 9 bases. V lost 3 bases to trimming and J lost 6 bases; unmatched junction nucleotides: 15. Looked up from germline, CDR1 is DFQATT and CDR2 is SNEGSKA (reference sequence). CDR3 length: 18 amino acids. The CDR3 reads CSASRTPGQGFGNSPLHF. CDR3 nucleotide sequence: TGCAGTGCTAGTCGCACCCCGGGACAGGGATTCGGTAATTCACCCCTCCACTTT.

The chain is built from TRBV5-1 and TRBJ2-3, with TRBD2 identical over 13 bases. From germline, CDR1 is SGHRS and CDR2 YFSETQ. The CDR3 is made up of 20 amino acids. V lost 3 bases and J lost 5; bases outside the gene matches: 18. The CDR3 region has the DNA TGCGCCAGCAGCTCCCAACCGCCCCGGATGGGACTAGCGGGATTAGATACGCAGTATTTT. Its translation is CASSSQPPRMGLAGLDTQYF.

The CDR3 DNA sequence: TGTGCCAGCAGCCAGGCTAGCGGGAGATTCTCAGATACGCAGTATTTT. Its protein is CASSQASGRFSDTQYF. The chain has TRBV4-2 and TRBJ2-3, with 10 nucleotides matching TRBD2. CDR1 is LGHNA, CDR2 YNFKEQ, per germline. This CDR3 is built from 16 residues. V dropped 3 bases and J dropped 4; count of bases not matched to a gene: 7.

The chain joins TRBV5-1 to TRBJ1-2, with TRBD1 matching 7 bases. Trimming took 5 bases from V and 8 from J; bases not matched to a gene: 12. Germline CDR1 SGHRS, CDR2 YFSETQ. The CDR3 sequence is 14 residues long. The CDR3 loop is CASRPGREGGGYTF. Written as DNA, the CDR3 is TGCGCCAGCAGACCCGGACGGGAAGGGGGCGGCTACACCTTC.

There are a few counts of this clone. This chain joins TRBV2 and TRBJ1-5, with 9 nucleotides matching TRBD1. The germline CDR1 and CDR2 sequences are SNHLY and FYNNEI. The CDR3 loop spans 15 amino acids. The V gene end was trimmed by 7 bases and the J gene end by 5 bases; junction bases not matched to a gene: 9. CDR3 loop: CASIKEQGADQPQHF. CDR3 bases: TGTGCCAGCATCAAGGAACAGGGGGCAGATCAGCCCCAGCATTTT.

There are a few counts of this clone. This sequence joins TRBV2 and TRBJ2-2; the D gene is possibly TRBD2 (6 bases). This CDR3 spans 16 amino acids. The V gene's germline CDR1 is SNHLY and CDR2 FYNNEI. V dropped 3 bases and J dropped 0 bases, with 11 bases sitting between them. The DNA of the CDR3 is TGTGCCAGCAGTGATGATAGCGGAGCGAACACCGGGGAGCTGTTTTTT. Residues: CASSDDSGANTGELFF.

The sample holds a few counts of this clone. V and J are TRBV2 and TRBJ1-2; no clear D gene. Germline V gene data show CDR1 as SNHLY and CDR2 as FYNNEI. V lost 6 bases and J 7 bases, leaving 6 bases between the germline ends. There are 10 residues in the CDR3. The CDR3 coding sequence is TGTGCCAGCAGAGGAGTTGGCTACACCTTC. Translating it yields CASRGVGYTF.